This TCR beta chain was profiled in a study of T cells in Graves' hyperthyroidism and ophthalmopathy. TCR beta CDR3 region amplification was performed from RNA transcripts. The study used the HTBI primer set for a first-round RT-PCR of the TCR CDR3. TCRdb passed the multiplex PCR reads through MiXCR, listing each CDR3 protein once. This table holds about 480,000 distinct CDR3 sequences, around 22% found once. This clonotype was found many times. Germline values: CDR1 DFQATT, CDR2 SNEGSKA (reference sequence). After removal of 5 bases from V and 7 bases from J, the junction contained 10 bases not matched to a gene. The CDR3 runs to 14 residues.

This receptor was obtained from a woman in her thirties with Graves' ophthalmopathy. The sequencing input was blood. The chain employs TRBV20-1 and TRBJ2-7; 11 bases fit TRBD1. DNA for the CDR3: TGCAGTGCTGGGGACAGGGGGACCCCCTTGGAGCAGTACTTC. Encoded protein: CSAGDRGTPLEQYF.